Listed here are 21 T cell receptor beta chains from one sample, sequenced in a study of T-cell memory formation after mild COVID-19. TCRdb ran MiXCR on the 5' RACE reads and lists one entry per CDR3 protein. The profile covers a few hundred thousand distinct CDR3 sequences, with about a fifth appearing a single time and approximately 8% taken by the ten largest. The specimen was PBMCs or a T cell subset sorted from them (not recorded which). These receptors were obtained from an adult woman who had mild COVID-19 (a few samples of this study predate the infection). Cell type and time point are not known.

This sequence joins TRBV12-3 or TRBV12-4 and TRBJ2-1; no clear D. Trimming removed 5 bases at V and 2 bases at J, with 13 bases between. The CDR3 has 15 residues. CDR3 bases: TGTGCCAGCAGTATAAGCGCGGTTGCCTACAATGAGCAGTTCTTC. As protein: CASSISAVAYNEQFF.

This clonotype was detected ten times or more. The CDR3 sequence is CASSLDSHTDTQYF. CDR3 nucleotides: TGTGCCAGCAGCTTAGACAGCCACACAGATACGCAGTATTTT. This sequence joins TRBV7-8 and TRBJ2-3, with D unclear. Trimming took off 1 base at V and 2 bases at J, with 7 bases between the two ends. CDR1 is SGHVS and CDR2 is FQNEAQ in the germline V gene. The CDR3 is 14 residues long.

The chain couples TRBV29-1 to TRBJ2-1, with TRBD2 matching over 12 bases. CDR1 is SQVTM, CDR2 ANQGSEA, per germline. J was trimmed by 6 bases and V by 1 base; bases with no gene match: 4. The CDR3 covers 15 residues. CDR3 DNA: TGCAGCGTTGAAGGCCCTAGCGGGGGGGCCAATGAGCAGTTCTTC. This gives the protein CSVEGPSGGANEQFF.

This clonotype was detected once. This chain connects TRBV7-9 to TRBJ1-5; D may be TRBD1 (5 bases). V lost 1 base and J lost 4, with 11 bases in between. CDR3 length equals 15 residues. CDR1 and CDR2 (germline): SEHNR, FQNEAQ (reference sequence). CDR3 nucleotides: TGTGCCAGCAGCTTAGGGGCTAGGGGAAATCAGCCCCAGCATTTT. Its translation: CASSLGARGNQPQHF.

The chain carries TRBV4-1 and TRBJ1-1; weak D call: TRBD1 (5 bases). Germline V gives CDR1 MGHRA, CDR2 YSYEKL. Trimming removed 1 base from V and 1 base from J, with 7 bases in between. The length of the CDR3 is 14 residues. The CDR3: CASSQGRANTEAFF. DNA of the CDR3: TGCGCCAGCAGCCAAGGCAGGGCGAACACTGAAGCTTTCTTT.

This clonotype was observed at least ten times. This chain connects TRBV24-1 to TRBJ2-1; the D gene is possibly TRBD1 (5 bases). The ends were cut back, 4 bases at V and 7 bases at J, with 16 bases in the middle. The V gene's germline CDR1 is KGHDR and CDR2 SFDVKD. The CDR3 runs 15 residues. CDR3: CATSEPRQSRNEQFF. The CDR3 coding sequence is TGTGCCACCAGTGAGCCCAGACAGTCGCGGAATGAGCAGTTCTTC.

This clonotype was picked up a small number of times. This chain joins TRBV12-3 or TRBV12-4 and TRBJ2-5, with D unresolved. The V end lost 6 bases, the J end lost 9 bases, and 11 bases lay between the germline ends. The CDR3 is 11 amino acids. The CDR3 loop is CASSARSAQYF. DNA for the CDR3: TGTGCCAGCAGCGCTCGATCGGCCCAGTACTTC.

This rearrangement joins TRBV7-9 to TRBJ2-5; D might be TRBD1 or TRBD2, each matching 5 bases. Germline lookup yields CDR1 SEHNR and CDR2 FQNEAQ (reference sequence). This CDR3 comprises 15 residues. Trimming left V 5 bases short and J 2 bases short, with 15 bases between. CDR3 loop: CASSLGTASQETQYF. DNA of the CDR3: TGTGCCAGCAGCCTCGGGACGGCTTCACAAGAGACCCAGTACTTC.

For the CDR3, the DNA is TGCAGTGCTAGGGCTCACGGCTCCTACAATGAGCAGTTCTTC. It codes for CSARAHGSYNEQFF. The V call is TRBV20-1, the J call TRBJ2-1, with D uncertain. The CDR3 loop spans 14 amino acids. V was clipped by 3 bases and J by 0 bases, with 9 bases between them. CDR1 is DFQATT and CDR2 is SNEGSKA in the germline V gene (reference sequence).

This clonotype was picked up a small number of times. The chain has TRBV7-9 and TRBJ1-4; 7 bases match TRBD1. This CDR3 has 12 residues. The junction had 5 bases not matched to a gene; V was cut back by 4 bases and J by 12 bases. CDR1 and CDR2 (germline): SEHNR, FQNEAQ (reference sequence). CDR3 sequence reads: CASSSGQVELFF. The CDR3 DNA sequence: TGTGCCAGCAGCTCCGGACAGGTCGAACTGTTTTTT.

This clonotype was seen repeatedly, ten times or more. The chain joins TRBV24-1 to TRBJ2-3; TRBD2 matches at 13 bases. The CDR3 contains 18 residues. The germline V gene encodes CDR1 KGHDR and CDR2 SFDVKD. V shed 5 bases, J shed 0 bases, and the junction held 7 bases outside the gene matches. CDR3 loop: CATSVGLAGVISTDTQYF. CDR3 in DNA: TGTGCCACCAGTGTCGGACTAGCGGGAGTTATCAGCACAGATACGCAGTATTTT.

This clonotype occurred a few times. The chain has TRBV7-9 and TRBJ2-3; 8 nucleotides line up with TRBD1. The germline gives CDR1 SEHNR, CDR2 FQNEAQ (reference sequence). With 0 bases clipped from V and 6 bases from J, the junction kept 2 bases outside the gene matches. This CDR3 region has 14 residues. The CDR3 reads CASSLAAGGDTQYF. In nucleotides, the CDR3 is TGTGCCAGCAGCTTAGCGGCAGGGGGCGATACGCAGTATTTT.

V and J are TRBV20-1 and TRBJ2-4; a possible D gene is TRBD1 (6 bases). V lost 5 bases, J lost 1 base, and 9 bases lay in between. The CDR3 contains 13 residues. Germline lookup yields CDR1 DFQATT and CDR2 SNEGSKA (reference sequence). The CDR3 bases are TGCAGTGCTGGCCAGGGGGCCAAAAACATTCAGTACTTC. It codes for CSAGQGAKNIQYF.

The chain uses TRBV6-1 and TRBJ2-1, with 10 bases that match TRBD2. The CDR3 spans 16 residues. Germline assignment: CDR1 MNHNS and CDR2 SASEGT. Germline trimming cut 3 bases from V and 7 bases from J; bases unmatched to any gene: 9. DNA for the CDR3: TGTGCCAGCAGTGAGCTAGCGGGGGCCGTCGGAAATGAGCAGTTCTTC. Translated: CASSELAGAVGNEQFF.

The chain links TRBV9 to TRBJ2-1, with 8 bases matching TRBD1. This CDR3 spans 16 amino acids. Trimming took 0 bases from V and 8 from J; bases not matched to a gene: 10. Germline V lookup: CDR1 SGDLS, CDR2 YYNGEE. The CDR3, as DNA: TGTGCCAGCAGCGTAGATTTCCCAGGGGGCTTCGATGAGCAGTTCTTC. Translated, it gives CASSVDFPGGFDEQFF.

V is TRBV9 and J is TRBJ2-1; D unresolved. Per the germline V gene, CDR1 is SGDLS and CDR2 is YYNGEE. CDR3 length: 16 residues. Trimming stripped 0 bases from V and 2 bases from J, with 12 bases between. This CDR3 is CASSVAMSPTYNEQFF. CDR3 DNA: TGTGCCAGCAGCGTAGCTATGAGCCCCACCTACAATGAGCAGTTCTTC.

Only a few counts were recorded for this clonotype. The CDR3 reads CASSPPLEEETQYF. DNA of the CDR3: TGTGCCAGCTCACCACCGTTAGAAGAAGAGACCCAGTACTTC. The chain carries TRBV18 and TRBJ2-5; D remains ambiguous. Germline assignment: CDR1 KGHSH and CDR2 LQKENI. Trimming stripped 0 bases from V and 3 bases from J, with 8 bases between. This CDR3 is 14 amino acids long.

The chain joins TRBV6-6 to TRBJ2-3; 11 bases fit TRBD2. V lost 5 bases to trimming and J lost 0 bases; unmatched junction nucleotides: 16. Germline V CDR1 and CDR2: MNHNY, SVGAGI (reference sequence). The CDR3 sequence is 20 residues long. The CDR3 here is CASSQLPGLAALGSTDTQYF. CDR3 coding DNA: TGTGCCAGCAGTCAACTCCCGGGACTAGCGGCCCTGGGAAGCACAGATACGCAGTATTTT.

The chain is built from TRBV5-1 and TRBJ1-2; 12 bases agree with TRBD1. The trim removed 4 bases at V and 4 bases at J, leaving 8 bases unmatched. Germline V gene data show CDR1 as SGHRS and CDR2 as YFSETQ. The CDR3 length is 16 residues. This chain's CDR3 is CASSQGGTGGSYGYTF. The CDR3 DNA reads TGCGCCAGCAGCCAAGGTGGGACAGGGGGCAGCTATGGCTACACCTTC.

The rearrangement links TRBV4-1 to TRBJ1-5; D unclear. V lost 4 bases and J 7 bases, leaving 17 bases between the germline ends. Per germline, CDR1 MGHRA and CDR2 YSYEKL. The length of the CDR3 is 15 residues. CDR3 sequence: CASSRMDLASQPQHF. DNA of the CDR3: TGCGCCAGCAGCCGCATGGACTTGGCTTCCCAGCCCCAGCATTTT.

The chain couples TRBV7-2 to TRBJ2-7, with D perhaps TRBD2 (6 bases). V shed 3 bases and J shed 3 bases, with 15 bases lying between them. CDR1 is SGHTA and CDR2 is FQGNSA in the germline V gene. This CDR3 has 15 amino acids. The CDR3: CASSLVGGGIYEQYF. DNA for the CDR3: TGTGCCAGCAGCTTGGTAGGAGGAGGGATCTACGAGCAGTACTTC.